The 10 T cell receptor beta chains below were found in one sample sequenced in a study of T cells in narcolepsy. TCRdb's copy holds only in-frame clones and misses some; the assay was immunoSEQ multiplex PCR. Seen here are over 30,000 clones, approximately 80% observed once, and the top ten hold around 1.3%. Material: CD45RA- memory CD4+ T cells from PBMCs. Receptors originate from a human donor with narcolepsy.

CDR3 nucleotides: TGTGCCAGCAGCCAAGGACTAGCGACAGATACGCAGTATTTT. It yields the protein CASSQGLATDTQYF. This chain links TRBV7-3 with TRBJ2-3, with TRBD2 matching 9 bases. Germline trimming cut 5 bases from V and 3 bases from J; bases unmatched to any gene: 3. In germline, CDR1 is SGHTA, CDR2 FQGTGA. This CDR3 is built from 14 residues.

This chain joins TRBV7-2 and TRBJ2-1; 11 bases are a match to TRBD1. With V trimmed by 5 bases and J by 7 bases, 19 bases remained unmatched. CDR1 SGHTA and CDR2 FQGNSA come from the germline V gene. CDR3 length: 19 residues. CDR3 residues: CASSTDRGLLQRSINEQFF. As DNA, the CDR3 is TGTGCCAGCAGCACGGACAGGGGGCTGCTGCAGAGATCGATTAATGAGCAGTTCTTC.

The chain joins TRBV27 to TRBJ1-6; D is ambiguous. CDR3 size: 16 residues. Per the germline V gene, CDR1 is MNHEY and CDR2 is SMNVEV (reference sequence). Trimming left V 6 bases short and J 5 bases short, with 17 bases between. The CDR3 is CASSQRLQLNNSPLHF. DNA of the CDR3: TGTGCCAGCAGCCAAAGGCTGCAGCTAAATAATTCACCCCTCCACTTT.

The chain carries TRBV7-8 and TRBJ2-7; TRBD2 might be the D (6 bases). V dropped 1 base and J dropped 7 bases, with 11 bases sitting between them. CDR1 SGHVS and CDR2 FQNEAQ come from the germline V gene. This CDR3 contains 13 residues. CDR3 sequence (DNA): TGTGCCAGCAGCTTAGGGGGGGAGAGGGAGCAGTACTTC. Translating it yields CASSLGGEREQYF.

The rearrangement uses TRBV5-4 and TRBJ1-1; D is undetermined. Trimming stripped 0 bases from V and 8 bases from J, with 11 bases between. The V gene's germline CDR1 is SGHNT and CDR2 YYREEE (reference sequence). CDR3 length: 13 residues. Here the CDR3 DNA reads TGTGCCAGCAGCTTGGCTGCCGTGACAGAAGCTTTCTTT. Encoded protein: CASSLAAVTEAFF.

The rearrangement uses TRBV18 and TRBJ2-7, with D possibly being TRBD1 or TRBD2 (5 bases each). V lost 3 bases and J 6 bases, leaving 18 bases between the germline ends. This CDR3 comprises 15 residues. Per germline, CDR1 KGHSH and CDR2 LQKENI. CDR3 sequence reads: CASSPLRGEDVEQYF. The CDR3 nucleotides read TGTGCCAGCTCACCCCTTAGGGGAGAGGACGTCGAGCAGTACTTC. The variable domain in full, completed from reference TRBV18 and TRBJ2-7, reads NAGVMQNPRHLVRRRGQEARLRCSPMKGHSHVYWYRQLPEEGLKFMVYLQKENIIDESGMPKERFSAEFPKEGPSILRIQQVVRGDSAAYFCASSPLRGEDVEQYFGPGTRLTVT.

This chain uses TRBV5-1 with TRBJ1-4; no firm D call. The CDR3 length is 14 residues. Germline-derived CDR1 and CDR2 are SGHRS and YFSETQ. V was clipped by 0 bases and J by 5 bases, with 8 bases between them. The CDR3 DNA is TGCGCCAGCAGCTTGGTACAGTTGAATGAAAAACTGTTTTTT. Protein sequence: CASSLVQLNEKLFF.

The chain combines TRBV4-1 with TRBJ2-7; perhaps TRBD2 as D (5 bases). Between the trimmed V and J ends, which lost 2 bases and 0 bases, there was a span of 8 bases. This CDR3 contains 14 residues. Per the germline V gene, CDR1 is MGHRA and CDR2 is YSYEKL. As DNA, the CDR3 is TGCGCCAGCAGCCAACCCGGGGACTCCTACGAGCAGTACTTC. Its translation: CASSQPGDSYEQYF.

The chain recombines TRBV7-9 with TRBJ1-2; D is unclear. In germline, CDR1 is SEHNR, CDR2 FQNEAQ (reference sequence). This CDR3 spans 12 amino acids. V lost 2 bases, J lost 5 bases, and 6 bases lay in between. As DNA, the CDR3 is TGTGCCAGCAGCTTACCGGGGTATGGCTACACCTTC. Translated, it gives CASSLPGYGYTF.

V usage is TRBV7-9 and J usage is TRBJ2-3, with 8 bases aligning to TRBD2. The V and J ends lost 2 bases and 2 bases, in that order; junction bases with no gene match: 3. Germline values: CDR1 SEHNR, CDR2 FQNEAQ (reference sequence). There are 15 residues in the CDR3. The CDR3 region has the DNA TGTGCCAGCAGCTTAAATAGCGGGGTCACAGATACGCAGTATTTT. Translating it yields CASSLNSGVTDTQYF.